The sequence of this T cell receptor (beta chain) was determined in a study of control samples from healthy donors and cancer patients. The CDR3 totals 16 residues. V lost 4 bases to trimming and J lost 2 bases; unmatched junction nucleotides: 8. CDR1 and CDR2 from the germline V gene are SGHNT and YYREEE (reference sequence). The protocol was immunoSEQ multiplex PCR, while the TCRdb copy is restricted to in-frame clones and leaves out a portion. The sample has around 250,000 clones, roughly 82% seen once. The sequence derives from a woman aged 60-70 years with lung cancer. Specimen: PBMCs. The chain employs TRBV5-4 and TRBJ2-1, with 8 bases identical to TRBD2. The CDR3 is CASSLGGGGAYNEQFF. The CDR3 nucleotides read TGTGCCAGCAGCCTCGGGGGGGGCGGTGCCTACAATGAGCAGTTCTTC.